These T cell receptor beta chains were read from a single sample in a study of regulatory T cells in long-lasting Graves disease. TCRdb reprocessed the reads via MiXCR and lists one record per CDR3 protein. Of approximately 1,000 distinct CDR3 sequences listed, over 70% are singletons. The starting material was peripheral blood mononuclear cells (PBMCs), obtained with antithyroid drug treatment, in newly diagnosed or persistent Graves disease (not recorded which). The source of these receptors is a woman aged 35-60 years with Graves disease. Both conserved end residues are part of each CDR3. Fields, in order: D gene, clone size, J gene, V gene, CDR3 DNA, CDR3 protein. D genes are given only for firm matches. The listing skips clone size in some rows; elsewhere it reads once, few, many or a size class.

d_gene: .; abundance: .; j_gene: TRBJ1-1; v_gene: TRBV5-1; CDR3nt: TGCGCCAGCAGTTTAGGGGTAAACACTGAAGCTTTCTTT; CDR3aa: CASSLGVNTEAFF
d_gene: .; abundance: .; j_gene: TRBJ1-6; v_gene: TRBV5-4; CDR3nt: TGTGCCAGCAGCTTTAGCTCCCCTAATTCACCCCTCCACTTT; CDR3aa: CASSFSSPNSPLHF
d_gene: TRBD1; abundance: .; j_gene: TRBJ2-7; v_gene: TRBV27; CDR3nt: TGTGCCAGCAGTTTAGTAGGACAGGTCCGTTACGAGCAGTACTTC; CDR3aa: CASSLVGQVRYEQYF
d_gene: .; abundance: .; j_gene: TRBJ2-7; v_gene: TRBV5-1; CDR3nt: TGCGCCAGCAGCTTGGAAAGCGACGAGCAGTACTTC; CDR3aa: CASSLESDEQYF
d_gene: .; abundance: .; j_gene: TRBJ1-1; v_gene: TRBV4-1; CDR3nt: TGCGCCAGCAGCCAGGCCATGGGGACTGAAGCTTTCTTT; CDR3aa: CASSQAMGTEAFF
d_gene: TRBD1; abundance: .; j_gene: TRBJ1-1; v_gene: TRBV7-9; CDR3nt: TGTGCCAGCAGCTCATCAGGGGGCATGTACACTGAAGCTTTCTTT; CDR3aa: CASSSSGGMYTEAFF
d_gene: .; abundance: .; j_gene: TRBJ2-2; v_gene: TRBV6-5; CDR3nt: TGTGCCAGCAGTTACTCGGCGCCTTGGGACTTGTCCACCGGGGAGCTGTTTTTT; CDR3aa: CASSYSAPWDLSTGELFF
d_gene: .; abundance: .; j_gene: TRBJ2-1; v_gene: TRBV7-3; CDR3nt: TGTGCCAGCAGCTTAGGAGACTCCTTGGGGGATGAGCAGTTCTTC; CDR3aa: CASSLGDSLGDEQFF
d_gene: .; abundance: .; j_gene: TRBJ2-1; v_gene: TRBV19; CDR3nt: TGTGCCAGTAGTACTGACCATATCCAGGTGGGCGAGCAGTTCTTC; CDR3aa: CASSTDHIQVGEQFF
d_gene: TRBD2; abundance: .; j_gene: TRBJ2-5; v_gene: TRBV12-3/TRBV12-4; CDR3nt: TGTGCCAGCAGCTCGAGCGGGGGGAAAGAGACCCAGTACTTC; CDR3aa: CASSSSGGKETQYF
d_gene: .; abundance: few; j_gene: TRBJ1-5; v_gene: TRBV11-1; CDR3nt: TGTGCCAGCAGCTCTCGAGGGCCCCAGCATTTT; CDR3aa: CASSSRGPQHF
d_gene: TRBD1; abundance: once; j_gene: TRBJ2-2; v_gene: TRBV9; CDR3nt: TGTGCCAGCAGCGCCCAAATAGGACAGGGGTCCGGGGAGCTGTTTTTT; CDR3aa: CASSAQIGQGSGELFF
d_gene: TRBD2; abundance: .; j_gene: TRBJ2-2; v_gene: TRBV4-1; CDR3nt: TGCGCCAGCTCCGGACTAGCGGGGTGGTTTGCCGGGGAGCTGTTTTTT; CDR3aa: CASSGLAGWFAGELFF
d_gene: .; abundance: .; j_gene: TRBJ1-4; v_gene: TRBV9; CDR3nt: TGTGCCAGCAGCGTAGAGGGGGGGAGAAATGAAAAACTGTTTTTT; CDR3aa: CASSVEGGRNEKLFF
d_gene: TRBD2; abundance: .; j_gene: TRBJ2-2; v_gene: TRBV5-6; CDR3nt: TGTGCCAGCAGCTTGAAACTCGGACTAGCGGGCCACACCGGGGAGCTGTTTTTT; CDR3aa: CASSLKLGLAGHTGELFF
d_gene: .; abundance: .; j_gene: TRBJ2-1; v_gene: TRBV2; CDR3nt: TGTGCCAGTTCCCCCAGGGTCCCCGAATACAATGAGCAGTTCTTC; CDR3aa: CASSPRVPEYNEQFF
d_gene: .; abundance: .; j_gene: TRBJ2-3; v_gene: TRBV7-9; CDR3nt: TGTGCCAGCAGCTACCCTCCGGATACGCAGTATTTT; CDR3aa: CASSYPPDTQYF
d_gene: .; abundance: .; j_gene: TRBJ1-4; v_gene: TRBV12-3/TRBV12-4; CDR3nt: TGTGCCAGCAGCCACACTATGGCTAATGAAAAACTGTTTTTT; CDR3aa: CASSHTMANEKLFF
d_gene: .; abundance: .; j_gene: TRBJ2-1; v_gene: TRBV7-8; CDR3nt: TGTGCCAGCAGCTTGACGGGAGCCGAGGGCAATGAGCAGTTCTTC; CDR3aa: CASSLTGAEGNEQFF
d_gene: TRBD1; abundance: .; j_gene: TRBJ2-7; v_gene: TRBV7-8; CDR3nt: TGTGCCAGCAGCTCTGGGACAGGGTTGACGGATGAGCAGTACTTC; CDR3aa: CASSSGTGLTDEQYF
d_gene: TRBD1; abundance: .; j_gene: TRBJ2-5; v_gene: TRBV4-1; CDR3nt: TGCGCCAGCAGCCGAAACAGGGGAAGAGAGACCCAGTACTTC; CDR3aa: CASSRNRGRETQYF
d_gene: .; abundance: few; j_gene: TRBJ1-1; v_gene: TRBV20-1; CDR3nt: TGCAGTGCTACTGGGGACGGAAACACTGAAGCTTTCTTT; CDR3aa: CSATGDGNTEAFF
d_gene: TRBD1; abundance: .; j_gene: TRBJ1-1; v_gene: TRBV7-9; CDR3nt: TGTGCCAGCAGCATAGGACAGGCCCGTGAAGCTTTCTTT; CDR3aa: CASSIGQAREAFF
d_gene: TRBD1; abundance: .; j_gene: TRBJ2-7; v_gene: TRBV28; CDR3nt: TGTGCCAGCAGTTGGGGCTCAAGGACAGGGAGCCTCTTC; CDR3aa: CASSWGSRTGSLF
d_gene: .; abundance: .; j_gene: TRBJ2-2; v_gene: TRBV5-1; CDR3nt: TGCGCCAGCAGCTTGGCAGGGCCAGTGGCCGGGGAGCTGTTTTTT; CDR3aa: CASSLAGPVAGELFF
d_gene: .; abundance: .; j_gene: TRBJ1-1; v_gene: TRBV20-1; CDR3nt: TGCAGTGCAGAACGACGGACCTTGAACACTGAAGCTTTCTTT; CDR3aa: CSAERRTLNTEAFF
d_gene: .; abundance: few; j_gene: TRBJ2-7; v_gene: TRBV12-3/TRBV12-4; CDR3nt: TGTGCCAGCAGTTTAGATAGGGGTGTCTACGAGCAGTACTTC; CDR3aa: CASSLDRGVYEQYF
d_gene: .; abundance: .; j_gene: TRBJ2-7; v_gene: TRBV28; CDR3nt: TGTGCCACACGCTCGACGGCACACTACGAGCAGTACTTC; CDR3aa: CATRSTAHYEQYF
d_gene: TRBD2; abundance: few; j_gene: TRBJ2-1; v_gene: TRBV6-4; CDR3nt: TGTGCCAGCAGTGACTCAGGCGGGGGGGCGAATGAGCAGTTCTTC; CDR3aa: CASSDSGGGANEQFF
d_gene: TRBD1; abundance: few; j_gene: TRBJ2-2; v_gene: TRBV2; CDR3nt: TGTGCCAGCAGTCGGACAGGGTTCACCGGGGAGCTGTTTTTT; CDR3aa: CASSRTGFTGELFF
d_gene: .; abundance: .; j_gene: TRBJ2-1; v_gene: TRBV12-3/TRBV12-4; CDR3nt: TGTGCCAGCAGCCCAGCTGGTGAGCAGTTCTTC; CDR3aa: CASSPAGEQFF
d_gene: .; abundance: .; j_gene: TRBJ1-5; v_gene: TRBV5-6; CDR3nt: TGTGCCAGCAGCTTTTCCGAGTTCCAGGGGAGTCAGCCCCAGCATTTT; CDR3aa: CASSFSEFQGSQPQHF
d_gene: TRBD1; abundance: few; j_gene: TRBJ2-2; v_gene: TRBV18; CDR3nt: TGTGCCAGCTCACCACGGTGGCTGGGACAGGAGAACACCGGGGAGCTGTTTTTT; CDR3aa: CASSPRWLGQENTGELFF
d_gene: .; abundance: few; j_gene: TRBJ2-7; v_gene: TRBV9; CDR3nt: TGTGCCAGCAGCGTTGGCGGGGATTCCTACGAGCAGTACTTC; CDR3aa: CASSVGGDSYEQYF
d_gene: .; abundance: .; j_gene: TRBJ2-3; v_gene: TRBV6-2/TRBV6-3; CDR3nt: TGTGCCAGCACCCCCCCCGGGCGCACAGATACGCAGTATTTT; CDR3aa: CASTPPGRTDTQYF
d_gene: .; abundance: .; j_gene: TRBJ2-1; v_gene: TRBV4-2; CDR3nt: TGTGCCAGCAGCCAAGCAACCGAGAGCTCCTACAATGAGCAGTTCTTC; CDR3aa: CASSQATESSYNEQFF
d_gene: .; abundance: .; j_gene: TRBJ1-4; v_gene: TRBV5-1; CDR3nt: TGCGCCAGCAGCTTGGGGGCAACAACTAATGAAAAACTGTTTTTT; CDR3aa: CASSLGATTNEKLFF
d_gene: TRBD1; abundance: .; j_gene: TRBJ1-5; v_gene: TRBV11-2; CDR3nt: TGTGCCAGCAGCCACGACAGGGGAGATCAGCCCCAGCATTTT; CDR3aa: CASSHDRGDQPQHF
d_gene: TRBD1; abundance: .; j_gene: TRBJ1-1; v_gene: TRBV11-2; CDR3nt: TGTGCCAGCAGCGGGGGACAGGTGAACACTGAAGCTTTCTTT; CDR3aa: CASSGGQVNTEAFF
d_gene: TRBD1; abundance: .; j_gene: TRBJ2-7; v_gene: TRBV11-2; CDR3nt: TGTGCCAGCAGCCGTGGCGGACAGGGTGGCTACGAGCAGTACTTC; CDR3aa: CASSRGGQGGYEQYF
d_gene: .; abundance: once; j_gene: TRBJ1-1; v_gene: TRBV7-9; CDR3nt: TGTGCCAGCAGCCCTGTCGACGGCACTGAAGCTTTCTTT; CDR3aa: CASSPVDGTEAFF
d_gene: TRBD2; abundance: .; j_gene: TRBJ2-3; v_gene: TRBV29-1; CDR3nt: TGCAGCGTTGAAAGCGGGGGAGTGTCTAGCACAGATACGCAGTATTTT; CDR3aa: CSVESGGVSSTDTQYF
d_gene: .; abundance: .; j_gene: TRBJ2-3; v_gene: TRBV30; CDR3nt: TGTGCCTGCTTATTGGGCAGCCGCACAGATACGCAGTATTTT; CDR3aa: CACLLGSRTDTQYF
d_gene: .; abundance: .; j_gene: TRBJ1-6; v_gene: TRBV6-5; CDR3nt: TGTGCCAGCAGTTACTCAGGCCCCGATTCACCCCTCCACTTT; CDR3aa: CASSYSGPDSPLHF
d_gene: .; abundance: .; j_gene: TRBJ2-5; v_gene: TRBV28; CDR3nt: TGTGCCAGCAGTCTCGGAGAGACCCAGTACTTC; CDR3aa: CASSLGETQYF
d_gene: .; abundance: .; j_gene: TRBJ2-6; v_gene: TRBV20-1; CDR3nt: TGCAGTGCTAGGCCTACGGGGGTTGTCTCTGGGGCCAACGTCCTGACTTTC; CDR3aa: CSARPTGVVSGANVLTF
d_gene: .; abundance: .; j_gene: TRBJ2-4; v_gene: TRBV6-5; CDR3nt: TGTGCCAGCAGTTATGGGCTAGCCAAAAACATTCAGTACTTC; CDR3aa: CASSYGLAKNIQYF